This T cell receptor (beta chain) was obtained from a study of cytomegalovirus exposure and HLA in healthy donors. Amplification used 60 Vbeta primers and 13 Jbeta primers. Here immunoSEQ multiplex PCR was the method, and the copy in TCRdb shows in-frame clones only, minus some. The sample holds 65,000 to 85,000 clones; around 67% are singletons and the top ten take more than 2%. Study outcomes and limitations: Later analysis indicated greater clonal expansion among HLA-associated TCR beta chains than among equally common other chains.

On this clone itself: The antigen is undetermined.

The receptor's source is a young woman in good health and CMV-seronegative. The sample was PBMCs.

As DNA, the CDR3 is TGTGCCAGCAGCCAAGAGCGGGGGTCCTACGAGCAGTACTTC. Its protein product is CASSQERGSYEQYF. This chain uses TRBV4-2 with TRBJ2-5, with 7 bases identical to TRBD2. The assigned J gene may be wrong: the sequence end matches TRBJ2-7 better. CDR1 is LGHNA, CDR2 YNFKEQ, per germline. The CDR3 extends over 14 amino acids.